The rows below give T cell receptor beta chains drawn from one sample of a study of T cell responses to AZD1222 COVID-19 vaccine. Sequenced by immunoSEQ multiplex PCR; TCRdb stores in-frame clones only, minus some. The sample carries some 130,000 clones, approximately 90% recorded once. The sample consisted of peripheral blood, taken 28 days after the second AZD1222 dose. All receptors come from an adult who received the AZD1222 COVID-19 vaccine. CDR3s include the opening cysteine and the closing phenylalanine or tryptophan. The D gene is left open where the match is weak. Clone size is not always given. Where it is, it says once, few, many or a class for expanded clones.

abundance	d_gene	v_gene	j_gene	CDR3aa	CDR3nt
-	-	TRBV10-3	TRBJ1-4	CAIRGGQEEKLFF	TGTGCCATCAGGGGCGGCCAGGAAGAAAAACTGTTTTTT
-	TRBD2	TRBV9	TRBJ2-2	CASSVGLAVNTGELFF	TGTGCCAGCAGCGTAGGACTAGCGGTGAACACCGGGGAGCTGTTTTTT
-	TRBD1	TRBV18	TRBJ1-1	CASAPSGQANTEAFF	TGTGCCAGCGCGCCATCCGGACAGGCGAACACTGAAGCTTTCTTT
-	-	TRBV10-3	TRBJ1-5	CAISDGRSNQPQHF	TGTGCCATCAGTGATGGCCGTAGCAATCAGCCCCAGCATTTT
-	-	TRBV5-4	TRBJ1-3	CASSLDRASGNTIYF	TGTGCCAGCAGCTTGGACAGGGCGTCTGGAAACACCATATATTTT
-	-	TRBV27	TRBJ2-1	CASRDYVSYNEQFF	TGTGCCAGCAGGGACTACGTCTCCTACAATGAGCAGTTCTTC
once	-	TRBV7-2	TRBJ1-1	CASSLWIEEGGVAFF	TGTGCCAGCAGCTTATGGATAGAGGAGGGGGGGGTTGCTTTCTTT
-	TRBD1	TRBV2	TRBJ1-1	CASRVSQGAFIPFF	TGTGCCAGCAGGGTGTCGCAGGGGGCATTTATACCTTTCTTT
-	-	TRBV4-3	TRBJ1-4	CASALQGKGEKLFF	TGCGCCAGCGCCCTTCAGGGGAAAGGCGAAAAACTGTTTTTT
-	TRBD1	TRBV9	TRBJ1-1	CASSDRGPPTEAFF	TGTGCCAGCAGTGACAGGGGGCCCCCCACTGAAGCTTTCTTT
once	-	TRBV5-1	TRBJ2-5	CASDPLGQGETQYF	TGCGCCAGCGATCCTCTCGGGCAGGGGGAGACCCAGTACTTC
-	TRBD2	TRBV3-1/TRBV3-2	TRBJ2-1	CASSQQGLIEQFF	TGTGCCAGCAGCCAACAGGGACTAATTGAGCAGTTCTTC
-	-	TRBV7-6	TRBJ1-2	CASSLETVAYGYTF	TGTGCCAGCAGCTTAGAGACAGTAGCCTATGGCTACACCTTC
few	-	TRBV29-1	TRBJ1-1	CSVDAIGATEAFF	TGCAGCGTTGACGCAATTGGGGCCACTGAAGCTTTCTTT
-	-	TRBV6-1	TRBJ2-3	CASSEQHGSNTDTQYF	TGTGCCAGCAGTGAACAACACGGCTCTAACACAGATACGCAGTATTTT
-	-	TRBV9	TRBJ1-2	CASRGSGNYGYTF	TGTGCCAGCCGGGGGTCGGGTAACTATGGCTACACCTTC
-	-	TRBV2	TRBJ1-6	CASGTDGDSPLHF	TGTGCCAGCGGTACGGATGGGGATTCACCCCTCCACTTT
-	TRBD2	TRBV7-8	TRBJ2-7	CASSWGAVGGFYEQYF	TGTGCCAGCAGCTGGGGTGCAGTGGGGGGGTTCTACGAGCAGTACTTC
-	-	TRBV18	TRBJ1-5	CASSPGENQPQHF	TGTGCCAGCTCACCGGGAGAAAATCAGCCCCAGCATTTT
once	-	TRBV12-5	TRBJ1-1	CASGSRENTEAFF	TGTGCTAGTGGTTCCAGGGAGAACACTGAAGCTTTCTTT
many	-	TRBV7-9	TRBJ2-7	CASSLGRGNYEQYF	TGTGCCAGCAGCTTAGGTAGGGGGAACTACGAGCAGTACTTC
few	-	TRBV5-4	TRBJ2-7	CASSLALGISYEQYF	TGTGCCAGCAGCTTGGCCTTGGGAATCTCCTACGAGCAGTACTTC
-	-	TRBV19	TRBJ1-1	CASIAVRGSGTEAFF	TGTGCCAGTATCGCCGTTCGTGGTTCGGGCACTGAAGCTTTCTTT
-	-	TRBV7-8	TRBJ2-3	CASSLGTLSDTQYF	TGTGCCAGCAGCTTAGGCACTCTCTCAGATACGCAGTATTTT
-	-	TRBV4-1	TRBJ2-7	CASSQRHLGDEQYF	TGCGCCAGCAGCCAAAGACATCTAGGGGACGAGCAGTACTTC
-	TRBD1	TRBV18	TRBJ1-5	CASSPQGTGAYSNQPQHF	TGTGCCAGCTCACCACAGGGAACAGGGGCTTATAGCAATCAGCCCCAGCATTTT
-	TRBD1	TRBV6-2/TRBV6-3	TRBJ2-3	CASSRSGTADTQYF	TGTGCCAGCAGTCGTTCCGGGACAGCAGATACGCAGTATTTT
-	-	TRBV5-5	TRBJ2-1	CASSLSTSYNEQFF	TGTGCCAGCAGCTTGTCCACTTCCTACAATGAGCAGTTCTTC
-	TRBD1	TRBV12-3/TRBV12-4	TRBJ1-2	CASNYRGGYTF	TGTGCCAGCAACTACAGGGGTGGCTACACCTTC
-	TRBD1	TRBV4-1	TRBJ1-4	CASSQQDRGDEKLFF	TGCGCCAGCAGCCAACAGGACAGGGGTGATGAAAAACTGTTTTTT
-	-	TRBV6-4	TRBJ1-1	CASSDRNTGISEAFF	TGTGCCAGCAGCGACAGGAACACGGGGATTTCTGAAGCTTTCTTT
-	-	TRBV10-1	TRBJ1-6	CASSENSNSPLHF	TGCGCCAGCAGTGAAAACAGTAATTCACCCCTCCACTTT
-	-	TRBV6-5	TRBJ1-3	CASTKGQRGNTIYF	TGTGCCAGCACCAAAGGACAGCGCGGGAACACCATATATTTT
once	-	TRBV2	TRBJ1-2	CASSGTGKIYGYTF	TGTGCCAGCAGTGGAACAGGGAAAATTTATGGCTACACCTTC
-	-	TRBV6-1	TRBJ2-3	CASSEDTTDTQYF	TGTGCCAGCAGTGAAGACACTACAGATACGCAGTATTTT
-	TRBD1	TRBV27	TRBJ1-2	CASSLSSGQGNYGYTF	TGTGCCAGCAGTTTATCGTCCGGACAGGGAAACTATGGCTACACCTTC
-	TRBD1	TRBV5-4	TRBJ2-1	CASSLDRGQDGEQFF	TGTGCCAGCAGCTTGGACAGGGGGCAGGATGGTGAGCAGTTCTTC
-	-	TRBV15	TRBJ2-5	CATSRPQGPETQYF	TGTGCCACCAGCAGACCTCAGGGGCCCGAGACCCAGTACTTC
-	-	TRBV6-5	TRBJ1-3	CASRKTGGNTIYF	TGTGCCAGCAGAAAAACGGGGGGAAACACCATATATTTT
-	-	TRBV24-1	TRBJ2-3	CATSDSGTFIDTQYF	TGTGCCACCAGTGATTCTGGGACTTTCATAGATACGCAGTATTTT
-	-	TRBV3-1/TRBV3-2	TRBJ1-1	CASSHRDRYTEAFF	TGTGCCAGCAGCCACCGGGACCGATACACTGAAGCTTTCTTT
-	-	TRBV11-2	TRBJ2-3	CASSFTDTQYF	TGTGCCAGCAGCTTCACAGATACGCAGTATTTT
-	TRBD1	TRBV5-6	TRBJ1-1	CASSLEGASGHTEAFF	TGTGCCAGCAGCTTGGAGGGGGCTTCGGGACACACTGAAGCTTTCTTT
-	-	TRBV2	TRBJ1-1	CASNPTQGWNTEAFF	TGTGCCAGCAATCCGACGCAGGGATGGAACACTGAAGCTTTCTTT
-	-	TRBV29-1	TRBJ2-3	CSVGRRQGTPDTQYF	TGCAGCGTTGGACGGAGGCAGGGGACCCCAGATACGCAGTATTTT
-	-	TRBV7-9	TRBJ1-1	CASSGGGLGDFF	TGTGCCAGCAGCGGAGGGGGACTCGGGGATTTCTTT
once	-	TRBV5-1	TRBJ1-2	CASSLAGTGIQNYTF	TGCGCCAGCAGCTTGGCCGGTACAGGGATTCAGAACTACACCTTC
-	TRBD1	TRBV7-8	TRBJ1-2	CASSLMGQFNYGYTF	TGTGCCAGCAGCCTAATGGGACAGTTTAACTATGGCTACACCTTC
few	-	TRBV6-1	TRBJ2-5	CASSEVVGRSSPQYF	TGTGCCAGCAGTGAAGTGGTCGGCAGGTCCTCGCCCCAGTACTTC
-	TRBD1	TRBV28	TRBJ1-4	CASGTGVNEKLFF	TGTGCCAGCGGGACAGGGGTTAATGAAAAACTGTTTTTT
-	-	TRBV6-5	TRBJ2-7	CASSYSGAPAYEQYF	TGTGCCAGCAGTTACTCGGGGGCCCCAGCCTACGAGCAGTACTTC
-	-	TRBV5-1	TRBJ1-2	CASSTNRALDGYTF	TGCGCCAGCAGCACAAACAGGGCTTTGGATGGCTACACCTTC
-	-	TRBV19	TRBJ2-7	CASSIGAPGGASEQYF	TGTGCCAGTAGTATAGGGGCCCCCGGGGGCGCTTCCGAGCAGTACTTC
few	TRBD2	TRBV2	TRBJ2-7	CASSERGLEPTYEQYF	TGTGCCAGCAGCGAACGGGGACTAGAGCCCACCTACGAGCAGTACTTC
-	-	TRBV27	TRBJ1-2	CASRDGANYGYTF	TGTGCCAGCCGGGACGGAGCTAACTATGGCTACACCTTC
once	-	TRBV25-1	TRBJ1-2	CASSERTPRRGYTF	TGTGCCAGCAGTGAACGAACTCCACGTCGGGGCTACACCTTC
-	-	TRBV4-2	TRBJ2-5	CASSQDETGTQYF	TGTGCCAGCAGCCAAGATGAGACCGGGACCCAGTACTTC
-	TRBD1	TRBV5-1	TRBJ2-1	CASSLEGQGINEQFF	TGCGCCAGCAGCTTGGAGGGACAGGGGATAAATGAGCAGTTCTTC
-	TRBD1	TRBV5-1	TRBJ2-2	CASSHQGAANTGELFF	TGCGCCAGCAGCCATCAGGGGGCCGCGAACACCGGGGAGCTGTTTTTT